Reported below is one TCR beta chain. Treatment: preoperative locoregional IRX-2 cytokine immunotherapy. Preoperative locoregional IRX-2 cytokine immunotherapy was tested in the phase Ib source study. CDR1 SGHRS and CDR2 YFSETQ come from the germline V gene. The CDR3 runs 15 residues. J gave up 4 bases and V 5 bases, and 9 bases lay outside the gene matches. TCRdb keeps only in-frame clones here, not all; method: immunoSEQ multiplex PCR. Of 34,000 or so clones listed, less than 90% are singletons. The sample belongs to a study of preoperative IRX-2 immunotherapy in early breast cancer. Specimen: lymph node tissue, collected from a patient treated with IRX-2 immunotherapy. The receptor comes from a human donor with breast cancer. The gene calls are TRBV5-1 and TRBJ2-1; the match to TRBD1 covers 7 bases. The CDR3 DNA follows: TGCGCCAGCAGTGTTTCCGGGACAGAGTACAATGAGCAGTTCTTC. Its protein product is CASSVSGTEYNEQFF.